The source of this T cell receptor (beta chain) is a study of T cells in Graves' hyperthyroidism and ophthalmopathy. Per germline, CDR1 ENHRY and CDR2 SYGVKD. The CDR3 consists of 13 residues. The V end was cut by 8 bases, the J end by 3 bases, with 13 bases between. This clonotype showed up just a few times. There were TCR beta CDR3 regions amplified from RNA transcripts. The TCR CDR3 was amplified in a first-round RT-PCR using the HTBI primer set. Each CDR3 protein is one row after TCRdb ran MiXCR on the multiplex PCR reads. Among around 530,000 distinct CDR3 sequences listed, approximately 17% were seen once.

This TCR was recovered from a woman under 30 with Graves' ophthalmopathy. The specimen sequenced was blood. The chain links TRBV10-3 to TRBJ1-1; D remains unclear. CDR3 bases: TGTGCCATCGCCGAGCAGGCGGACACTGAAGCTTTCTTT. This translates into CAIAEQADTEAFF.